This T cell receptor (beta chain) was documented in a study of beta chain features in type 1 diabetes. Findings and limits, study-wide: The naive, central memory and Treg TCRB repertoires showed an apparent similarity that was greater among patients than among healthy donors. Shorter TCRB CDR3s, moderately but significantly so, were found in Type 1 diabetes patients in all four CD4+ subsets. Individuals with type 1 diabetes displayed fewer insertions and more deletions at VDJ junctions.

There are 14 residues in the CDR3. V lost 2 bases to trimming and J lost 0 bases, with 8 bases between them. Per germline, CDR1 MNHEY and CDR2 SMNVEV (reference sequence). As to this clone: Antigen specificity is unknown.

Reverse transcribing all isolated RNA meant expressed TCRB transcripts were sequenced. Produced via immunoSEQ multiplex PCR; TCRdb's table is partial and in-frame only. The table has more than 100,000 clones, about 15% seen once. A heparinised blood draw that averaged approximately 120 mL was obtained once from each donor. Purity of each sorted population was above 95%. Sequenced sample: central memory CD4+ T cells from blood. The sequence was obtained from a man younger than 45 with type 1 diabetes. V and J are TRBV27 and TRBJ2-7, with D unclear. CDR3 region: CASSLSPNSYEQYF. DNA for the CDR3: TGTGCCAGCAGTTTAAGCCCGAACTCCTACGAGCAGTACTTC.